The clone carrying this T cell receptor beta chain was observed at least ten times. Its antigen is unknown. This sample is part of a study of glioma-infiltrating T cells. Study-wide results and caveats: CDR3 overlap between tissue and blood was very small.

This CDR3 is 16 amino acids long. Trimming pared 1 base from V and 1 base from J, leaving 12 bases between. Germline-derived CDR1 and CDR2 are LGHNA and YSLEER. Amplification of TCR alpha and beta CDR3 regions from RNA used iRepertoire nested multiplex PCR. One-step reverse transcription and amplification started from approximately 100-400 ng of tissue mRNA or PBMC total RNA. MiXCR, applied by TCRdb to the multiplex PCR reads, yields one record per CDR3 protein. The table records fewer than 55,000 distinct CDR3 sequences, about a fifth of them present only once. Input material: glioma tissue, nonneoplastic brain tissue, or PBMCs (not recorded which). The chain is built from TRBV4-3 and TRBJ2-3; no clear D gene. This clonotype was sampled from a human donor with low-grade glioma or glioblastoma, undergoing nonglioma brain surgery, or in good health (not recorded which). CDR3 protein: CASSQVPGARTDTQYF. The CDR3 region has the DNA TGCGCCAGCAGCCAAGTTCCAGGCGCGCGCACAGATACGCAGTATTTT.